A selection of T cell receptor beta chains follows, all from one sample in a study of technical replicates of blood from a handful of donors. This table comes from immunoSEQ multiplex PCR, and its TCRdb copy is limited to in-frame clones, with some not included. Here the sample spans around 80,000 clones, over 90% being singletons. The sequencing sample was made of T cells isolated from PBMCs. The receptor set was obtained from a human donor in good health. CDR3s include the opening cysteine and the closing phenylalanine or tryptophan. The D gene is left open where the match is weak. Clone size appears in some rows only: once, few, many, or a class for an expanded clone.

TRBD2	TRBV9	TRBJ2-1	-	TGTGCCAGCAGCTTAAGCGGGAGCACCTACAATGAGCAGTTCTTC	CASSLSGSTYNEQFF
TRBD1	TRBV5-6	TRBJ1-1	-	TGTGCCAGCAGCTTAGACAGGGCCAACACTGAAGCTTTCTTT	CASSLDRANTEAFF
TRBD1	TRBV27	TRBJ2-7	-	TGTGCCAGCAGTAGGGACAGGGACTACGAGCAGTACTTC	CASSRDRDYEQYF
TRBD2	TRBV4-2	TRBJ2-1	-	TGTGCCAGCGGCGGGAGGAGGTATGAGCAGTTCTTC	CASGGRRYEQFF
TRBD1	TRBV15	TRBJ2-7	-	TGTGCCACCAGCAGAGACAGGGGGCCGAACTACGAGCAGTACTTC	CATSRDRGPNYEQYF
TRBD2	TRBV9	TRBJ2-1	once	TGTGCCAGCAGCCCCGGGACTAGCGGGAGGGAGGAGCAGTTCTTC	CASSPGTSGREEQFF
-	TRBV5-1	TRBJ2-3	-	TGCGCCACCAGACTAAACGATTACCATCCAGATACGCAGTATTTT	CATRLNDYHPDTQYF
TRBD2	TRBV9	TRBJ2-7	-	TGTGCCAGCAGCAGCGGGGGGCAGTTCTCCTACGAGCAGTACTTC	CASSSGGQFSYEQYF
-	TRBV7-9	TRBJ2-7	-	TGTGCCAGCAGCGACCATTTGGGGGCGCCCAACGAGCAGTACTTC	CASSDHLGAPNEQYF
-	TRBV9	TRBJ2-1	-	TGTGCCAGCAGCTCGAGACTCAACTCCTACAATGAGCAGTTCTTC	CASSSRLNSYNEQFF
-	TRBV4-1	TRBJ2-2	once	TGCGCCAGCAGCCAAGATGGGCAGAGCTTCACCGGGGAGCTGTTTTTT	CASSQDGQSFTGELFF
-	TRBV5-1	TRBJ2-1	-	TGCGCCAGCAGCTTGGAAGAGTCGTTATACAATGAGCAGTTCTTC	CASSLEESLYNEQFF
-	TRBV12-5	TRBJ2-3	-	TGTGCTAGTGGCCCACGTAGCGGCACAGATACGCAGTATTTT	CASGPRSGTDTQYF
TRBD1	TRBV27	TRBJ2-5	-	TGTGCCAGCAGCCGGGGACAGATACAAGAGACCCAGTACTTC	CASSRGQIQETQYF
-	TRBV29-1	TRBJ2-5	-	TGCAGCGTTGGAAAGGGGGACCAAGAGACCCAGTACTTC	CSVGKGDQETQYF
-	TRBV30	TRBJ2-7	-	TGTGCCTGGAACCCCCCCGGTTTCGGGTACGAGCAGTACTTC	CAWNPPGFGYEQYF
TRBD1	TRBV7-2	TRBJ1-2	-	TGTGCCAGCAGCTTATCGGATACAGGGGTGAGCTATGGCTACACCTTC	CASSLSDTGVSYGYTF
-	TRBV28	TRBJ1-2	-	TGTGCCAGCAGCTTGCTGGGAGGGAGCTATGGCTACACCTTC	CASSLLGGSYGYTF
-	TRBV7-2	TRBJ1-2	-	TGTGCCAGCAGCTCCCTGGGGGCCAACTATGGCTACACCTTC	CASSSLGANYGYTF
TRBD1	TRBV4-1	TRBJ2-7	-	TGCGCCAGCAGCCAACCACCGGGACAGGGGGCCTACGAGCAGTACTTC	CASSQPPGQGAYEQYF
-	TRBV7-6	TRBJ2-3	-	TGTGCCAGCAGCCCCCCGCTTCCCGCGCCCACGCAGTATTTT	CASSPPLPAPTQYF
TRBD1	TRBV6-4	TRBJ2-1	-	TGTGCCAGCAGTGGGACAGGGTACAATGAGCAGTTCTTC	CASSGTGYNEQFF
-	TRBV15	TRBJ1-1	-	TGTGCCACCAGCCTACAAAGGAGGACTGAAGCTTTCTTT	CATSLQRRTEAFF
TRBD2	TRBV7-3	TRBJ2-7	-	TGTGCCAGCAGCTCTAGACTAGCGGGAGGGCATGGGGACTACGAGCAGTACTTC	CASSSRLAGGHGDYEQYF
-	TRBV6-5	TRBJ2-3	once	TGTGCCAGCAGTTACTCCGGCGGGGAAAGCACAGATACGCAGTATTTT	CASSYSGGESTDTQYF
TRBD2	TRBV29-1	TRBJ2-7	-	TGCAGCGTTGAAGGGTGGACTAGCGGGAGGTCCTACGAGCAGTACTTC	CSVEGWTSGRSYEQYF
-	TRBV2	TRBJ2-3	-	TGTGCCAGCAGGATCTCCGGGGGAGATACGCAGTATTTT	CASRISGGDTQYF
-	TRBV7-6	TRBJ2-3	-	TGTGCCAGCAGCCCCGGAGCCTTGAGTAGCACAGATACGCAGTATTTT	CASSPGALSSTDTQYF
TRBD2	TRBV7-3	TRBJ2-3	once	TGTGCCAGCAGCTCTCTAGCGGGATTCACAGATACGCAGTATTTT	CASSSLAGFTDTQYF
-	TRBV5-1	TRBJ1-4	-	TGCGCCAGCAGCTTGGCCGGGGCAGGGGTAAATGAAAAACTGTTTTTT	CASSLAGAGVNEKLFF
TRBD1	TRBV29-1	TRBJ1-2	-	TGCAGCGTTGAAGGGACAGGGGTTGCGGCTGGCTACACCTTC	CSVEGTGVAAGYTF
-	TRBV4-1	TRBJ1-4	once	TGCGCCAGCAGCCAAGCGGACAACCCAACTAATGAAAAACTGTTTTTT	CASSQADNPTNEKLFF
TRBD1	TRBV29-1	TRBJ2-1	-	TGCAGCGTAGGGACAGATCCTTACAATGAGCAGTTCTTC	CSVGTDPYNEQFF
TRBD1	TRBV6-1	TRBJ1-1	-	TGTGCCAGCAGATACCGGGACAGTCACACTGAAGCTTTCTTT	CASRYRDSHTEAFF
TRBD1	TRBV19	TRBJ2-5	-	TGTGCGAGTAACAGGGGGCGCGAGGAGACCCAGTACTTC	CASNRGREETQYF
-	TRBV6-6	TRBJ1-1	-	TGTGCCAGCAGCCGAGCGGAAGCCATGGAAGCTTTCTTT	CASSRAEAMEAFF
TRBD2	TRBV14	TRBJ2-1	few	TGTGCCAGCAGCCAGACTAGCGGGACCCCTAGCAATGAGCAGTTCTTC	CASSQTSGTPSNEQFF
-	TRBV27	TRBJ1-1	-	TGTGCCAGCAGTTTCTATGACAGCCGTGAAGCTTTCTTT	CASSFYDSREAFF
-	TRBV6-5	TRBJ1-2	-	TGTGCCAGCAGTTATAATAGAAACCATGGCTACACCTTC	CASSYNRNHGYTF
TRBD2	TRBV29-1	TRBJ2-1	-	TGCAGCGTTGTCAGGGGGGCTAGCGGGGTCAGTGAGCAGTTCTTC	CSVVRGASGVSEQFF
-	TRBV6-6	TRBJ2-2	-	TGTGCCAGCAGTTACCGGGGGAACACCGGGGAGCTGTTTTTT	CASSYRGNTGELFF
-	TRBV7-3	TRBJ1-2	-	TGTGCCAGCAGCTTCTCAGGGCCAGCTAACTATGGCTACACCTTC	CASSFSGPANYGYTF
-	TRBV27	TRBJ2-7	-	TGTGCCAGCAGTAAACAACGGGACACCTACGAGCAGTACTTC	CASSKQRDTYEQYF
TRBD1	TRBV30	TRBJ1-2	-	TGTGCCTGGAAGGGGGACAGGTATGGCTACACCTTC	CAWKGDRYGYTF
-	TRBV7-3	TRBJ2-1	-	TGTGCCAGCAGCCTAGTGGGTGGCAATGAGCAGTTCTTC	CASSLVGGNEQFF
TRBD1	TRBV11-3	TRBJ2-7	-	TGTGCCAGCAGCCCGCAGGGACAGGGGTGGAACGAGCAGTACTTC	CASSPQGQGWNEQYF
-	TRBV2	TRBJ2-7	-	TGTGCCAGCACCTACGGAGGGTCCTACGAGCAGTACTTC	CASTYGGSYEQYF
-	TRBV5-4	TRBJ1-5	-	TGTGCCAGCAGCCCAAAGGACTTTTTAGGTCAGCCCCAGCATTTT	CASSPKDFLGQPQHF
TRBD2	TRBV5-8	TRBJ2-5	-	TGTGCCAGCAGCTTCGGACTAGCGGGAGGCCAAGAGACCCAGTACTTC	CASSFGLAGGQETQYF
-	TRBV7-9	TRBJ1-5	-	TGTGCCAGCAGCCGGACAGAGAGCAATCAGCCCCAGCATTTT	CASSRTESNQPQHF
-	TRBV28	TRBJ2-7	-	TGTGCCAGCAGTTTAAGGGGACATTACCACGAGCAGTACTTC	CASSLRGHYHEQYF
-	TRBV6-1	TRBJ2-3	-	TGTGCCAGCTTTCCCTCTAGCGCCTACACAGATACGCAGTATTTT	CASFPSSAYTDTQYF
TRBD2	TRBV6-5	TRBJ2-2	-	TGTGCCAGCAGTCGGACTAGCTTTAACACCGGGGAGCTGTTTTTT	CASSRTSFNTGELFF
TRBD1	TRBV2	TRBJ1-2	-	TGTGCCAGCAGTGAAGCGCTTCAATTGGACAGGGGGGATGGCTACACCTTC	CASSEALQLDRGDGYTF